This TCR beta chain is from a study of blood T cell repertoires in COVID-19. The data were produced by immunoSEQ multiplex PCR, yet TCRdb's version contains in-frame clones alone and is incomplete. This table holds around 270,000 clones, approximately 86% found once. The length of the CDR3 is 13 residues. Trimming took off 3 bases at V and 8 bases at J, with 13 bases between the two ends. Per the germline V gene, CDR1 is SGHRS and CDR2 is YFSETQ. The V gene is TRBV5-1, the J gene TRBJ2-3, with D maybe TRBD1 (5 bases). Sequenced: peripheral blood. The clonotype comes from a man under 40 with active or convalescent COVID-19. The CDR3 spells CASSSTQQGTQYF. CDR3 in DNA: TGCGCCAGCAGCTCAACTCAGCAGGGTACGCAGTATTTT.